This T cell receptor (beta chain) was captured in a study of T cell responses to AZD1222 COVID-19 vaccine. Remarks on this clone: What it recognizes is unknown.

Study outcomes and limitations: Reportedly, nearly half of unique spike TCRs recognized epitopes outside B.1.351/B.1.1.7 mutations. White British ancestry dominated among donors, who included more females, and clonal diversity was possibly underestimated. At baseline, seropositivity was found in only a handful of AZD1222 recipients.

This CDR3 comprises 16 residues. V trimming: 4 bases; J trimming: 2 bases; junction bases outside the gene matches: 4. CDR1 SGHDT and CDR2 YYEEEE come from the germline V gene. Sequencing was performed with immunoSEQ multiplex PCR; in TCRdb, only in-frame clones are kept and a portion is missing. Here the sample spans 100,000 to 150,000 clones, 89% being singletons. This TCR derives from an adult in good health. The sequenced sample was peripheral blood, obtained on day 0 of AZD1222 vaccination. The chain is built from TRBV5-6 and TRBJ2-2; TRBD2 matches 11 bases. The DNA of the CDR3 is TGTGCCAGCAGCCCCCTAGCGGGGGGTAACACCGGGGAGCTGTTTTTT. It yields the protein CASSPLAGGNTGELFF. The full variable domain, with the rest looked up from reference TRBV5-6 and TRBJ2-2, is DAGVTQSPTHLIKTRGQQVTLRCSPKSGHDTVSWYQQALGQGPQFIFQYYEEEERQRGNFPDRFSGHQFPNYSSELNVNALLLGDSALYLCASSPLAGGNTGELFFGEGSRLTVL.